This T cell receptor (beta chain) was recorded in a study of human T cells and chemical hapten exposure. Study in general: A 2 cm by 2 cm inner upper arm patch received 2% DPC for sensitization.

Unique molecular identifiers were affixed to discrete cDNA molecules within the library. Original processing methods: Counting gave a median of around 96,000 TCRs per sample, with values ranging from roughly 20,000 to 750,000. MiXCR, run by TCRdb on the RACE reads, gives a single entry per CDR3 protein. The V and J calls were determined by TCRdb, not by the authors. The data contain tens of thousands of distinct CDR3 sequences, about 9.4% of them singletons. This clonotype was seen repeatedly, ten times or more. Specified time point: patch test 2, 6 weeks after DPC sensitization. Treatment described: therapeutic diphenylcyclopropenone sensitization with weekly scalp DPC. Every patch test was put on after a blood sample was taken. The TCR originated in a woman aged 25 to 39 with alopecia areata. Some clones in this sample may be carry-over from other donors' samples. The sequencing used whole blood, collected in connection with sensitization to the hapten diphenylcyclopropenone (DPC).

This chain's CDR3 is CASSLVGRFTASTDTQYF. CDR3 DNA sequence: TGCGCCAGCAGCTTGGTGGGCAGATTCACCGCTAGCACAGATACGCAGTATTTT. The chain links TRBV5-1 to TRBJ2-3; D gene uncertain. The germline V and J ends were trimmed by 0 bases and 0 bases, with 17 bases remaining between them. The length of the CDR3 is 18 residues. Germline CDR1 is SGHRS and CDR2 is YFSETQ.